The 22 T cell receptor beta chains below were found in one sample sequenced in a study of blood T cell repertoires in COVID-19. Clones were read by immunoSEQ multiplex PCR, and TCRdb kept only the in-frame ones, dropping some. The sample lists 6,000 or so clones; more than 65% were seen once. The sequenced material came from peripheral blood. The receptors stem from a human donor with active COVID-19. The donor label of this sample is uncertain.

This clone has just a few counts. V and J are TRBV13 and TRBJ2-5, with 9 bases aligning to TRBD2. This CDR3 comprises 14 residues. Looked up from germline, CDR1 is PRHDT and CDR2 is FYEKMQ (reference sequence). V dropped 6 bases and J dropped 2; count of bases not matched to a gene: 4. The CDR3 DNA reads TGTGCCAGCAGACCCGCGGGGGGGCAAGAGACCCAGTACTTC. Protein product: CASRPAGGQETQYF.

V is TRBV7-6 and J is TRBJ2-3; D is uncertain. V was clipped by 2 bases and J by 4 bases, with 16 bases between them. CDR3 length: 16 amino acids. CDR1 is SGHVS, CDR2 FNYEAQ, per germline. The CDR3 nucleotides read TGTGCCAGCAGCTTACGTGGTTTCGAGGTTTCAGATACGCAGTATTTT. Residues: CASSLRGFEVSDTQYF.

This sequence joins TRBV9 and TRBJ2-1; possibly TRBD2 for D (6 bases). From germline, CDR1 is SGDLS and CDR2 YYNGEE. The CDR3 spans 14 residues. Trimming cost V 0 bases and J 6 bases, with 10 bases left between them. CDR3 protein: CASSVVDSGNEQFF. The CDR3 nucleotides read TGTGCCAGCAGCGTAGTGGATAGCGGCAATGAGCAGTTCTTC.

The genes are TRBV10-3 and TRBJ2-3; 7 bases align to TRBD2. CDR1 ENHRY and CDR2 SYGVKD come from the germline V gene. J gave up 5 bases and V 7 bases, and 9 bases lay outside the gene matches. The CDR3 has 14 amino acids. The CDR3 reads CAIKASGLLDTQYF. CDR3 DNA: TGTGCCATCAAGGCTAGCGGATTATTAGATACGCAGTATTTT.

V is TRBV2 and J is TRBJ1-2, with D unresolved. V was shortened by 2 bases and J by 8 bases, with 24 bases between the two germline ends. The CDR3 extends over 17 amino acids. Germline CDR1 SNHLY, CDR2 FYNNEI. This chain's CDR3 is CASSELGRGIRAHGYTF. CDR3 in DNA: TGTGCCAGCAGTGAATTAGGCCGCGGGATACGGGCACACGGCTACACCTTC.

This chain connects TRBV5-5 to TRBJ2-6; D remains unclear. The CDR3 runs 15 residues. V shed 0 bases and J shed 0 bases, with 4 bases lying between them. Germline assignment: CDR1 SGHKS and CDR2 YYEKEE (reference sequence). This CDR3 is CASSLASSGANVLTF. The CDR3, as DNA: TGTGCCAGCAGCTTGGCCAGCTCTGGGGCCAACGTCCTGACTTTC.

This clone appeared a few times. This chain connects TRBV28 to TRBJ1-4; 12 bases align to TRBD1. In germline, CDR1 is MDHEN, CDR2 SYDVKM. Trimming removed 2 bases from V and 7 bases from J; junction bases left unmatched: 14. CDR3 length: 19 amino acids. The CDR3 loop is CASSLMGGGQGAVGEKLFF. In DNA form, the CDR3 reads TGTGCCAGCAGTTTAATGGGCGGGGGACAGGGGGCGGTTGGTGAAAAACTGTTTTTT.

The rearrangement joins TRBV15 to TRBJ1-1, with TRBD1 as a possible D gene (6 bases). In germline, CDR1 is LNHNV, CDR2 YYDKDF (reference sequence). Deletions cut 1 base from V and 7 bases from J, with 16 bases between. The CDR3 is 15 amino acids. The CDR3 DNA is TGTGCCACCAGCAGAGGAGCGGGGGGCGGCAGTGAAGCTTTCTTT. It translates to CATSRGAGGGSEAFF.

The V gene is TRBV6-2 or TRBV6-3, the J gene TRBJ2-7; 12 bases fit TRBD2. V was pared by 0 bases and J by 3 bases, with 0 bases of the junction left unmatched. The CDR3 totals 15 residues. Germline values: CDR1 MNHEY, CDR2 SVGEGT. The CDR3 nucleotides are TGTGCCAGCAGTTACTCGACTAGCGGGAGCTACGAGCAGTACTTC. Encoded protein: CASSYSTSGSYEQYF.

The chain couples TRBV7-2 to TRBJ2-7, with a possible D match to TRBD1 (6 bases). CDR3 length equals 12 residues. V was pared by 5 bases and J by 3 bases, with 8 bases between. CDR1 is SGHTA, CDR2 FQGNSA, per germline. CDR3 in amino acids: CASSVQGYEQYF. The CDR3 nucleotides are TGTGCCAGCAGCGTACAGGGCTACGAGCAGTACTTC.

The chain uses TRBV7-6 and TRBJ2-5; TRBD1 matches 7 bases. Germline CDR1 and CDR2: SGHVS and FNYEAQ. Germline trimming cut 3 bases from V and 6 bases from J; bases unmatched to any gene: 7. CDR3 length: 14 amino acids. The CDR3 nucleotides are TGTGCCAGCAGCTTGACAGGGACGGTCCAGACCCAGTACTTC. This translates into CASSLTGTVQTQYF. Full variable domain (remainder filled in from reference TRBV7-6 and TRBJ2-5): GAGVSQSPRYKVTKRGQDVALRCDPISGHVSLYWYRQALGQGPEFLTYFNYEAQQDKSGLPNDRFSAERPEGSISTLTIQRTEQRDSAMYRCASSLTGTVQTQYFGPGTRLLVL.

The chain carries TRBV11-3 and TRBJ2-5, with 13 bases identical to TRBD2. J gave up 5 bases and V 5 bases, and 5 bases lay outside the gene matches. The CDR3 covers 15 residues. Looked up from germline, CDR1 is SGHNT and CDR2 is YENEEA. The CDR3 DNA reads TGTGCCAGCAGCCCCGGACTAGCGGGAGCTGAGACCCAGTACTTC. This encodes CASSPGLAGAETQYF.

This chain connects TRBV11-2 to TRBJ1-1, with 9 bases lining up with TRBD1. The germline gives CDR1 SGHAT, CDR2 FQNNGV. This CDR3 spans 18 amino acids. J was trimmed by 5 bases and V by 4 bases; bases with no gene match: 17. CDR3 region: CASSSLIGQGSPGTEAFF. CDR3 DNA: TGTGCCAGCAGCTCACTGATTGGACAGGGGAGCCCGGGTACTGAAGCTTTCTTT.

The chain recombines TRBV27 with TRBJ1-1; tentatively, D is TRBD1 (5 bases). This CDR3 is 13 amino acids long. Germline CDR1 is MNHEY and CDR2 is SMNVEV (reference sequence). Trimming pared 0 bases from V and 6 bases from J, leaving 8 bases between. The CDR3 bases are TGTGCCAGCAGTTTATCCGGCAGGGCTGAAGCTTTCTTT. This sequence encodes CASSLSGRAEAFF.

The chain joins TRBV5-6 to TRBJ2-3; D gene ambiguous. The CDR3 consists of 14 residues. Per the germline V gene, CDR1 is SGHDT and CDR2 is YYEEEE. V was pared by 0 bases and J by 2 bases, with 7 bases between. The CDR3 DNA sequence: TGTGCCAGCAGCTTGGTGCAGGTCACAGATACGCAGTATTTT. It yields the protein CASSLVQVTDTQYF.

This rearrangement joins TRBV11-2 to TRBJ2-1, with 8 bases fitting TRBD1. Germline V lookup: CDR1 SGHAT, CDR2 FQNNGV. V shed 5 bases and J 7 bases; nucleotides not matched to a gene: 13. CDR3 size: 16 residues. Here the CDR3 DNA reads TGTGCCAGCAGCCCCCGGGGACAGGCGGGAATTAATGAGCAGTTCTTC. This sequence encodes CASSPRGQAGINEQFF. Together with reference TRBV11-2 and TRBJ2-1, the CDR3 gives the full variable domain: EAGVAQSPRYKIIEKRQSVAFWCNPISGHATLYWYQQILGQGPKLLIQFQNNGVVDDSQLPKDRFSAERLKGVDSTLKIQPAKLEDSAVYLCASSPRGQAGINEQFFGPGTRLTVL.

The rearrangement joins TRBV15 to TRBJ2-1; D unresolved. The CDR3 extends over 13 amino acids. Trimming took off 0 bases at V and 7 bases at J, with 7 bases between the two ends. Germline V gene data show CDR1 as LNHNV and CDR2 as YYDKDF (reference sequence). The CDR3 loop is CATSRDLLNEQFF. The CDR3 region has the DNA TGTGCCACCAGCAGAGACCTCCTTAATGAGCAGTTCTTC.

This chain connects TRBV19 to TRBJ2-7, with TRBD1 as a possible D gene (6 bases). Germline V gene sequence: CDR1 LNHDA, CDR2 SQIVND (reference sequence). Trimming stripped 6 bases from V and 1 base from J, with 16 bases between. This CDR3 has 15 residues. CDR3 amino acids: CASSLQGHPSYEQYF. The DNA for the CDR3 is TGTGCCAGTAGCCTACAGGGACACCCTTCCTACGAGCAGTACTTC.

This clone was observed a handful of times. The V and J genes are TRBV2 and TRBJ1-2; maybe TRBD1 (5 bases). In germline, CDR1 is SNHLY, CDR2 FYNNEI. Trimming took 4 bases from V and 6 from J, leaving 18 bases between them. The length of the CDR3 is 15 residues. CDR3 residues: CASSGRPGGGDGYTF. The CDR3 region has the DNA TGTGCCAGCAGTGGCCGCCCCGGGGGAGGAGATGGCTACACCTTC.

This clone appeared once. This chain joins TRBV12-3 or TRBV12-4 and TRBJ1-5, with D maybe TRBD1 (6 bases). This CDR3 has 13 amino acids. V lost 1 base and J 5 bases, leaving 6 bases between the germline ends. CDR3 protein: CASSLDRDQPQHF. The CDR3 region has the DNA TGTGCCAGCAGTTTAGACAGGGATCAGCCCCAGCATTTT.

The chain carries TRBV5-8 and TRBJ2-3, with 9 bases aligning to TRBD1. J was trimmed by 6 bases and V by 2 bases; bases with no gene match: 7. This CDR3 has 15 residues. CDR1 and CDR2 (germline): SGHTS, YDEGEE. The CDR3 protein is CASSLTDRGSDTQYF. In DNA form, the CDR3 reads TGTGCCAGCAGCTTAACTGACAGGGGGTCGGATACGCAGTATTTT.

This chain uses TRBV9 with TRBJ1-1; D gene uncertain. The CDR3 covers 12 residues. The V end was cut by 2 bases, the J end by 3 bases, with 5 bases between. Germline V lookup: CDR1 SGDLS, CDR2 YYNGEE. CDR3 nucleotides: TGTGCCAGCAGCGTGGGAGACACTGAAGCTTTCTTT. Translated: CASSVGDTEAFF.